Listed below are T cell receptor beta chains from one sample, sequenced in a study of blood T cell repertoires in COVID-19. Clones were sequenced by immunoSEQ multiplex PCR, and TCRdb holds only the in-frame ones, with some missing. The sample shows around 94,000 clones, roughly 92% of them seen only once. Sequenced sample: peripheral blood. The receptors were sampled from a woman aged 45-65 years with COVID-19, enrolled during active disease. CDR3s include the opening cysteine and the closing phenylalanine or tryptophan.

v_gene: TRBV5-4; j_gene: TRBJ2-3; len: 15; CDR3aa: CASSFTSGGADTQYF
v_gene: TRBV15; j_gene: TRBJ1-2; len: 16; CDR3aa: CATSRDLWGRGRAHTF
v_gene: TRBV5-6; j_gene: TRBJ2-5; len: 15; CDR3aa: CASRLGDREAQTQYF
v_gene: TRBV12-3/TRBV12-4; j_gene: TRBJ1-1; len: 13; CDR3aa: CASSFNLNTEAFF
v_gene: TRBV7-8; j_gene: TRBJ2-2; len: 14; CDR3aa: CASSQLQRAGELFF
v_gene: TRBV5-4; j_gene: TRBJ2-5; len: 14; CDR3aa: CASSPGSSEETQYF
v_gene: TRBV27; j_gene: TRBJ2-1; len: 13; CDR3aa: CASGTAVYNEQFF
v_gene: TRBV7-2; j_gene: TRBJ2-7; len: 13; CDR3aa: CASRTLAGGEQYF
v_gene: TRBV4-1; j_gene: TRBJ2-7; len: 14; CDR3aa: CASTPDRGAYEQYF
v_gene: TRBV5-5; j_gene: TRBJ2-1; len: 14; CDR3aa: CASSFIAGGFEQFF
v_gene: TRBV10-3; j_gene: TRBJ1-5; len: 13; CDR3aa: CAICEGQNQPQHF
v_gene: TRBV27; j_gene: TRBJ2-1; len: 16; CDR3aa: CASSLGGWVDHNEQFF
v_gene: TRBV5-6; j_gene: TRBJ1-5; len: 15; CDR3aa: CASSPGQGSNQPQHF
v_gene: TRBV11-2; j_gene: TRBJ1-4; len: 15; CDR3aa: CASSLVPATNEKLFF
v_gene: TRBV7-2; j_gene: TRBJ1-3; len: 12; CDR3aa: CASSSGTDGFIF
v_gene: TRBV29-1; j_gene: TRBJ2-3; len: 13; CDR3aa: CSLQRGSTDTQYF
v_gene: TRBV7-2; j_gene: TRBJ1-3; len: 14; CDR3aa: CASSFGGPGNTIYF
v_gene: TRBV30; j_gene: TRBJ2-3; len: 13; CDR3aa: CAWNSGVTDTQYF
v_gene: TRBV7-8; j_gene: TRBJ2-5; len: 16; CDR3aa: CASSLYGTGDRETQYF
v_gene: TRBV5-1; j_gene: TRBJ2-1; len: 14; CDR3aa: CASSLGADGSEQFF
v_gene: TRBV27; j_gene: TRBJ1-5; len: 14; CDR3aa: CASSSQGTNQPQHF
v_gene: TRBV18; j_gene: TRBJ1-2; len: 13; CDR3aa: CASYAGTGGGYTF
v_gene: TRBV27; j_gene: TRBJ1-2; len: 12; CDR3aa: CASRGLLNGYTF
v_gene: TRBV9; j_gene: TRBJ1-6; len: 14; CDR3aa: CASSSTGVNSPLHF
v_gene: TRBV5-1; j_gene: TRBJ2-3; len: 14; CDR3aa: CASSLGHNTDTQYF
v_gene: TRBV6-2/TRBV6-3; j_gene: TRBJ2-3; len: 15; CDR3aa: CASSRQGMNTDTQYF
v_gene: TRBV5-1; j_gene: TRBJ2-1; len: 16; CDR3aa: CASSPLGSGGGNEQFF
v_gene: TRBV10-3; j_gene: TRBJ2-1; len: 15; CDR3aa: CAISGTSESYNEQFF
v_gene: TRBV6-5; j_gene: TRBJ1-2; len: 15; CDR3aa: CASRPLRAGDEGYTF
v_gene: TRBV4-3; j_gene: TRBJ1-5; len: 15; CDR3aa: CASSQVTGLGQPQHF
v_gene: TRBV10-3; j_gene: TRBJ2-2; len: 16; CDR3aa: CAISESLRGNTGELFF
v_gene: TRBV4-1; j_gene: TRBJ1-6; len: 15; CDR3aa: CASSQGGQGGSPLHF
v_gene: TRBV19; j_gene: TRBJ1-5; len: 13; CDR3aa: CASSAAGYQPQHF
v_gene: TRBV28; j_gene: TRBJ2-3; len: 15; CDR3aa: CASSNGQGALDTQYF
v_gene: TRBV6-5; j_gene: TRBJ1-5; len: 14; CDR3aa: CASSTRAGNQPQHF
v_gene: TRBV9; j_gene: TRBJ2-5; len: 13; CDR3aa: CASSVAGEETQYF
v_gene: TRBV6-6; j_gene: TRBJ1-5; len: 18; CDR3aa: CASIRDRGKGGSNQPQHF
v_gene: TRBV5-4; j_gene: TRBJ1-2; len: 17; CDR3aa: CASSLVGQQGLGYGYTF
v_gene: TRBV6-1; j_gene: TRBJ2-7; len: 14; CDR3aa: CASSEAPRGYEQYF
v_gene: TRBV30; j_gene: TRBJ2-5; len: 14; CDR3aa: CAWRGTAPWETQYF
v_gene: TRBV10-1; j_gene: TRBJ2-3; len: 14; CDR3aa: CASSEGQGTDTQYF